This T cell receptor beta chain is drawn from a study of CD8 T cells in ankylosing spondylitis. TCRdb used MiXCR to reprocess the 5' RACE reads, holding one entry per CDR3 protein. The sample lists fewer than 250,000 distinct CDR3 sequences; roughly 10% were seen once. The CDR3 totals 13 residues. Looked up from germline, CDR1 is GTSNPN and CDR2 is SVGIG (reference sequence). Losses at the gene ends were 4 bases for V and 6 bases for J; bases not matched to a gene: 8. This clonotype has only a few counts. The sequence derives from a male donor with ankylosing spondylitis or in good health (not recorded which). The sequencing input was blood, either unsorted or a sorted T cell fraction (not recorded which). The rearrangement uses TRBV30 and TRBJ2-7; 8 nucleotides line up with TRBD2. CDR3 DNA sequence: TGTGCCTGGAACCAGCGGGAGAATGGCGAGCAGTACTTC. Protein product: CAWNQRENGEQYF.